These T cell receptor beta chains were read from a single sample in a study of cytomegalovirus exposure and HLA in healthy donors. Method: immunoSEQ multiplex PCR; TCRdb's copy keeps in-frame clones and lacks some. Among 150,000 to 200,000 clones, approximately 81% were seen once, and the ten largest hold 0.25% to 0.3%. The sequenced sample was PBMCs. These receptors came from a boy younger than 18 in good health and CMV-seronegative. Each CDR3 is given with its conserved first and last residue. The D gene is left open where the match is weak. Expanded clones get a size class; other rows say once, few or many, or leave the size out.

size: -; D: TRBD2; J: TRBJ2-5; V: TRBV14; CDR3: CASGQASGGETQYF; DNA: TGTGCCAGCGGCCAAGCCAGCGGGGGGGAGACCCAGTACTTC
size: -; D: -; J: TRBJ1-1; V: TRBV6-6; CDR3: CASSYGQGLNTEAFF; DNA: TGTGCCAGCAGTTACGGGCAGGGTTTGAACACTGAAGCTTTCTTT
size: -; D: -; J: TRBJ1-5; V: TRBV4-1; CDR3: CASSQGRDLQGNQPQHF; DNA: TGCGCCAGCAGCCAAGGGAGAGACCTGCAGGGGAATCAGCCCCAGCATTTT
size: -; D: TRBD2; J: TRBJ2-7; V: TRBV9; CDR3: CASSHRPTSGRNEQYF; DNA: TGTGCCAGCAGCCACCGCCCTACTAGCGGGAGGAACGAGCAGTACTTC
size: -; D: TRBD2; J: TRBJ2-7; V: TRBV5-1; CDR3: CASSLKGGGGTEQYF; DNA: TGCGCCAGCAGCTTGAAAGGCGGCGGGGGGACCGAGCAGTACTTC
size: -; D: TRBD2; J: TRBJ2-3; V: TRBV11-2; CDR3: CASSPLRGAETASTDTQYF; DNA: TGTGCCAGCAGCCCCCTGCGGGGGGCGGAAACGGCTAGCACAGATACGCAGTATTTT
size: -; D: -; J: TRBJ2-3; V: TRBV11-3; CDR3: CASSAQGTDTQYF; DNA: TGTGCCAGCAGCGCGCAGGGGACAGATACGCAGTATTTT
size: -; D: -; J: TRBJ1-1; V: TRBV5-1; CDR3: CASRIDTGIAEAFF; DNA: TGCGCCAGCAGAATTGATACAGGGATAGCTGAAGCTTTCTTT
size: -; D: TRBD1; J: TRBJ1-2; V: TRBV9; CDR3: CASSVATGGGRYTF; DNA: TGTGCCAGCAGCGTAGCTACAGGGGGAGGTCGGTACACCTTC
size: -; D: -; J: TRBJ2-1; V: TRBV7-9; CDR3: CASSSSTPPNEQFF; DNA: TGTGCCAGCAGCTCTTCGACTCCGCCTAATGAGCAGTTCTTC
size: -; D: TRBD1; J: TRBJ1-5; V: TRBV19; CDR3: CASSTGQGGGQPQHF; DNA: TGTGCCAGTAGTACTGGACAGGGAGGAGGTCAGCCCCAGCATTTT
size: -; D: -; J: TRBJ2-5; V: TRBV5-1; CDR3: CASSLAWGQEETQYF; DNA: TGCGCCAGCAGCTTGGCCTGGGGCCAGGAAGAGACCCAGTACTTC
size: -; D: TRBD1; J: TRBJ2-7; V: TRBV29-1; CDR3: CSVGTGVYEQYF; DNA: TGCAGCGTTGGGACAGGAGTCTACGAGCAGTACTTC
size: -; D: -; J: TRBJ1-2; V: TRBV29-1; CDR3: CSGGRRDGYTF; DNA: TGCAGCGGCGGGAGGAGGGATGGCTACACCTTC
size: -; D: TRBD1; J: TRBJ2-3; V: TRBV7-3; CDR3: CASSRQGSDTQYF; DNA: TGTGCCAGCAGCAGACAGGGGTCCGATACGCAGTATTTT
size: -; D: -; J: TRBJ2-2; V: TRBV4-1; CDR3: CASSQALQGWPGELFF; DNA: TGCGCCAGCAGCCAAGCTTTACAGGGTTGGCCCGGGGAGCTGTTTTTT
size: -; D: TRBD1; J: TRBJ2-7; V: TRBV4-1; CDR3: CASSHPGTGESEQYF; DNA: TGCGCCAGCAGCCATCCCGGGACAGGGGAATCCGAGCAGTACTTC
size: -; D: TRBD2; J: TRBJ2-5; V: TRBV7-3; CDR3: CASSSTGGTQYF; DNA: TGTGCCAGCAGCAGTACGGGAGGGACCCAGTACTTC
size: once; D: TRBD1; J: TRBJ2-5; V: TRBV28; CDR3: CASSARGRGRETQYF; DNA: TGTGCCAGCAGTGCCAGGGGGCGCGGAAGAGAGACCCAGTACTTC
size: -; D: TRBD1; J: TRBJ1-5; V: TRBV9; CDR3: CASSAGQGNQPQHF; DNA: TGTGCCAGCAGCGCCGGACAGGGAAATCAGCCCCAGCATTTT
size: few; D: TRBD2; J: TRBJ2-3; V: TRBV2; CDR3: CASASNSGFADTQYF; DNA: TGTGCCAGCGCCTCTAATAGCGGGTTCGCAGATACGCAGTATTTT
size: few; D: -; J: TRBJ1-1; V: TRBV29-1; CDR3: CSVGFMLRDTEAFF; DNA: TGCAGCGTCGGTTTTATGCTCAGGGACACTGAAGCTTTCTTT
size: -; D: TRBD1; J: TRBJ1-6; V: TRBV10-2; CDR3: CASRGQGSSPLHF; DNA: TGCGCCAGCAGGGGACAGGGAAGTTCACCCCTCCACTTT
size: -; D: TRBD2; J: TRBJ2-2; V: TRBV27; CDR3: CASRITGLDTGELFF; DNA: TGTGCCAGCAGAATAACGGGACTAGACACCGGGGAGCTGTTTTTT
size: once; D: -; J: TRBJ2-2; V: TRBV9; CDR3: CASSLSTGELFF; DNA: TGTGCCAGCAGCCTCAGCACCGGGGAGCTGTTTTTT
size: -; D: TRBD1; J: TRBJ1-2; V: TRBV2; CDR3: CASSESRQGYGYTF; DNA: TGTGCCAGCAGTGAAAGCCGACAGGGCTATGGCTACACCTTC
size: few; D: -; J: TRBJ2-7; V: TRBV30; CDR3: CAWSPTGHPYEQYF; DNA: TGTGCCTGGAGTCCCACGGGACATCCCTACGAGCAGTACTTC
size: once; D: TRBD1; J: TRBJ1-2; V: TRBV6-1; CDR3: CASSPGQRIYGYTF; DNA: TGTGCCAGCAGCCCGGGACAGCGAATCTATGGCTACACCTTC
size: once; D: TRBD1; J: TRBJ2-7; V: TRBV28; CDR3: CASSTETGVGGQYF; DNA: TGTGCCAGCAGTACGGAGACAGGGGTAGGAGGGCAGTACTTC
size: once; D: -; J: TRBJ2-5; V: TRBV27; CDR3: CASRPGGDVWEGTQYF; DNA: TGTGCCAGCAGGCCAGGAGGGGACGTATGGGAAGGGACCCAGTACTTC
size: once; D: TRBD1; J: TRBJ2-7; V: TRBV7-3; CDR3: CASSFLIGGRASYEQYF; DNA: TGTGCCAGCAGCTTCTTGATAGGGGGCAGGGCCTCCTACGAGCAGTACTTC
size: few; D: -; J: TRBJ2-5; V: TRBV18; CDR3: CASSPLGRSQETQYF; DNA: TGTGCCAGCTCACCTCTAGGGAGATCCCAAGAGACCCAGTACTTC
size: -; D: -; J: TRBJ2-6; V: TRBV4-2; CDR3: CASSQTGSGANVLTF; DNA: TGTGCCAGCAGCCAAACAGGCTCTGGGGCCAACGTCCTGACTTTC
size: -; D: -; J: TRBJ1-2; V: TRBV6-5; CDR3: CASSYSLGQGHRGYTF; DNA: TGTGCCAGCAGTTACTCTCTAGGGCAGGGGCATCGAGGCTACACCTTC
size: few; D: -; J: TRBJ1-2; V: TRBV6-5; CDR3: CASTPRLSSNYGYTF; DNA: TGTGCCAGCACCCCTCGCCTCAGTTCTAACTATGGCTACACCTTC
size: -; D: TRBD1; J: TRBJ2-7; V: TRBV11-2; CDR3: CASRRLQGAREQYF; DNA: TGTGCCAGCAGACGGCTACAGGGGGCGCGTGAGCAGTACTTC
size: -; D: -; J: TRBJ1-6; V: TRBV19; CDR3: CASSMRRRLNSPLHF; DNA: TGTGCCAGTAGTATGAGACGGAGGTTGAATTCACCCCTCCACTTT
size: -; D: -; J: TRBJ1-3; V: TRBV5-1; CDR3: CASSISSGNTIYF; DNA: TGCGCCAGCAGTATCTCCTCTGGAAACACCATATATTTT
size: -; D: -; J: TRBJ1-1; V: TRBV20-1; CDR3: CSAREADEAFF; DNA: TGCAGTGCTAGGGAGGCTGATGAAGCTTTCTTT
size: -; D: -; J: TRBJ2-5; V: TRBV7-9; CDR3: CASSPTGETQYF; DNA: TGTGCCAGCAGCCCAACCGGGGAGACCCAGTACTTC
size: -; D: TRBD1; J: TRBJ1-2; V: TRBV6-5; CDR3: CASSFTGGGDYGYTF; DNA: TGTGCCAGCAGTTTTACAGGGGGAGGTGACTATGGCTACACCTTC
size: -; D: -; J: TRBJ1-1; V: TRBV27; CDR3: CASSFGQMNTEAFF; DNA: TGTGCCAGCAGTTTTGGCCAGATGAACACTGAAGCTTTCTTT
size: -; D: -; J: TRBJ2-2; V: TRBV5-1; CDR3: CASSLDMRGPGANTGELFF; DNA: TGCGCCAGCAGCTTGGATATGCGGGGTCCGGGGGCGAACACCGGGGAGCTGTTTTTT
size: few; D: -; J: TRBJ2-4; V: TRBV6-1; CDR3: CASMAVGKNIQYF; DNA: TGTGCCAGCATGGCGGTGGGCAAAAACATTCAGTACTTC
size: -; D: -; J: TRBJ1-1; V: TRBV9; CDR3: CASSVDHPDSVNTEAFF; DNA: TGTGCCAGCAGCGTAGATCATCCCGACAGTGTGAACACTGAAGCTTTCTTT
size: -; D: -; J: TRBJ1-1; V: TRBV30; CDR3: CAWNQGGTEAFF; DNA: TGTGCCTGGAACCAGGGAGGGACTGAAGCTTTCTTT
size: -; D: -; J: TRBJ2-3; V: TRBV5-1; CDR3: CASSQTPAHTDTQYF; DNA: TGCGCCAGCAGCCAGACTCCGGCCCATACAGATACGCAGTATTTT
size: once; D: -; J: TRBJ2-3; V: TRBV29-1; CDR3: CSVAHYSGDGTDTQYF; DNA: TGCAGCGTTGCTCATTATTCAGGGGATGGTACAGATACGCAGTATTTT
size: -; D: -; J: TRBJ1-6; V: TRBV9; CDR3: CASSNRQDWNSPLHF; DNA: TGTGCCAGCAGCAACAGACAGGATTGGAATTCACCCCTCCACTTT
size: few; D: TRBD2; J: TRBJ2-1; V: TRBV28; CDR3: CASSFLGTSGSLEQFF; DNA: TGTGCCAGCAGTTTTCTCGGGACTAGCGGGAGTCTTGAGCAGTTCTTC
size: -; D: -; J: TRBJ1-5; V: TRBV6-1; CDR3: CASRYSNQPQHF; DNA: TGTGCCAGCAGGTATAGCAATCAGCCCCAGCATTTT
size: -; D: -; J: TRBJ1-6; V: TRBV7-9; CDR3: CASGTGPYNSPLHF; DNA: TGTGCCAGCGGTACTGGGCCCTATAATTCACCCCTCCACTTT
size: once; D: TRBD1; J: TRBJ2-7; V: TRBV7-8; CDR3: CASSRGQGYEQYF; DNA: TGTGCCAGCAGCCGGGGACAGGGCTACGAGCAGTACTTC
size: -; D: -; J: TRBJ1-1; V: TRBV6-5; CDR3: CASSPRPTGNTEAFF; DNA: TGTGCCAGCAGTCCCAGACCGACAGGGAACACTGAAGCTTTCTTT
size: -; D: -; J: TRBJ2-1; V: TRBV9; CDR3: CASSVDSRLDYNEQFF; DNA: TGTGCCAGCAGCGTAGATTCGAGACTCGATTACAATGAGCAGTTCTTC
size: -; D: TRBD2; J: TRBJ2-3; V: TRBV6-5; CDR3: CASSYTPGGQADTQYF; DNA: TGTGCCAGCAGTTATACGCCGGGGGGGCAAGCAGATACGCAGTATTTT
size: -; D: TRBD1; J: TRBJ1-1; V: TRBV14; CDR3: CASSPRTGGGMNTEAFF; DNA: TGTGCCAGCAGCCCTCGGACAGGGGGCGGGATGAACACTGAAGCTTTCTTT
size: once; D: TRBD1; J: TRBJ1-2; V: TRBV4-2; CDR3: CASSQEGQGVLYGYTF; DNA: TGTGCCAGCAGCCAAGAGGGTCAGGGGGTCCTTTATGGCTACACCTTC
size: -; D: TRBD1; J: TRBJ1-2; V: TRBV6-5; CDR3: CASSYSGTGVGYTF; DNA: TGTGCCAGCAGTTACTCCGGGACAGGGGTCGGCTACACCTTC
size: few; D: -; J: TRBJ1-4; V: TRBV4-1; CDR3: CASSLSSGGRQEKLFF; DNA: TGCGCCAGCAGCCTAAGCAGCGGGGGGCGGCAGGAAAAACTGTTTTTT